The 23 T cell receptor beta chains in this list originate from one sample, sequenced in a study of CD8 T cells in ankylosing spondylitis (dated by TCRdb to between 2016 and 2019). These TCRs are of unknown antigen specificity. The library was obtained by 5' RACE. The instrument given in TCRdb is Illumina HiSeq 2500. Through fastp at Q25 and MiXCR, TCRdb rebuilt clones from the public reads, retaining in-frame beta chains. Each entry is one CDR3 protein sequence, shown with its most common DNA and genes. The sample data list approximately 520,000 distinct CDR3 sequences, and 5.3% of these were observed just once. Of the sample, under 4.5% falls within the top ten clones. Here is what the overall study found, with its caveats: Blood from ankylosing spondylitis patients appeared to be characterized by a TCR beta motif composed of several highly homologous amino acid variants.

Sequencing was done on a sample of blood, either unsorted or a sorted T cell fraction (not recorded which). The receptors stem from a male donor with ankylosing spondylitis.

This clonotype occurred a few times. CDR3 in DNA: TGCAGTGCTAGAGAATGGGACAGGGGATTCAACGAGCAGTACTTC. Its translation is CSAREWDRGFNEQYF. The J gene is TRBJ2-7, the V gene TRBV20-1; TRBD1 aligns across 10 bases. Germline values: CDR1 DFQATT, CDR2 SNEGSKA (reference sequence). The CDR3 contains 15 residues. Losses at the gene ends were 0 bases for V and 5 bases for J; bases not matched to a gene: 7.

This clonotype was observed a few times. This chain joins TRBV5-5 and TRBJ2-7; TRBD2 aligns across 9 bases. From germline, CDR1 is SGHKS and CDR2 YYEKEE (reference sequence). J gave up 4 bases and V 3 bases, and 14 bases lay outside the gene matches. The CDR3 extends over 17 amino acids. The chain's CDR3 is CASSWGLAGGGNYEQYF. CDR3 DNA sequence: TGTGCCAGCAGCTGGGGACTAGCTGGAGGAGGTAATTACGAGCAGTACTTC. The variable domain in full, with the rest retrieved from reference TRBV5-5 and TRBJ2-7, is DAGVTQSPTHLIKTRGQQVTLRCSPISGHKSVSWYQQVLGQGPQFIFQYYEKEERGRGNFPDRFSARQFPNYSSELNVNALLLGDSALYLCASSWGLAGGGNYEQYFGPGTRLTVT.

This clonotype was seen ten or more times. The chain couples TRBV7-9 to TRBJ2-1, with D perhaps matching TRBD1 or TRBD2 (5 bases each). Germline V gene sequence: CDR1 SEHNR, CDR2 FQNEAQ (reference sequence). V was pared by 7 bases and J by 0 bases, with 19 bases between. CDR3 length: 17 residues. The CDR3 nucleotides are TGTGCCAGCAATTTACCCGGGACCGATAGCTCCTACAATGAGCAGTTCTTC. It encodes CASNLPGTDSSYNEQFF.

In its sample, this clonotype was seen many times. The chain uses TRBV7-2 and TRBJ1-2, with a possible D match to TRBD1 (6 bases). Germline V gene lookup returns CDR1 SGHTA and CDR2 FQGNSA. This CDR3 comprises 16 residues. The ends were cut back, 1 base at V and 4 bases at J, with 16 bases in the middle. This chain's CDR3 is CASSLGSAGEGYGYTF. CDR3 in DNA: TGTGCCAGCAGCTTAGGTTCGGCAGGGGAGGGCTATGGCTACACCTTC.

The table lists this clonotype with many counts. The V call is TRBV6-5, the J call TRBJ1-1; no clear D. CDR3 length equals 14 residues. Per the germline V gene, CDR1 is MNHEY and CDR2 is SVGAGI. The V end was cut by 2 bases, the J end by 5 bases, with 12 bases between. The CDR3 bases are TGTGCCAGCAGTTACGTTGTGGGGTTGACTGAAGCTTTCTTT. Amino acids: CASSYVVGLTEAFF.

The sample holds many counts of this clonotype. The rearrangement uses TRBV25-1 and TRBJ2-1, with TRBD2 identical over 11 bases. J lost 1 base, V lost 5 bases, and 7 bases had no gene match. Germline CDR1 is MGHDK and CDR2 is SYGVNS. There are 17 residues in the CDR3. The DNA for the CDR3 is TGTGCCAGCAGTCCTTCGACTAGCGGGGTTTCCTACAATGAGCAGTTCTTC. Translating it yields CASSPSTSGVSYNEQFF.

This clonotype came up a few times. This chain joins TRBV7-2 and TRBJ2-3, with D maybe TRBD1 (6 bases). Trimming left V 5 bases short and J 0 bases short, with 12 bases between. CDR3 size: 15 residues. The germline gives CDR1 SGHTA, CDR2 FQGNSA. CDR3 in amino acids: CASSATGMSTDTQYF. In nucleotides, the CDR3 is TGTGCCAGCAGCGCAACAGGGATGAGCACAGATACGCAGTATTTT.

This clonotype was seen at least ten times. The V call is TRBV29-1, the J call TRBJ2-1; D is uncertain. The CDR3 length is 11 residues. The V end lost 6 bases, the J end lost 11 bases, and 14 bases lay between the germline ends. In germline, CDR1 is SQVTM, CDR2 ANQGSEA. CDR3 sequence reads: CSVSTGRQQFF. DNA for the CDR3: TGCAGCGTGAGCACCGGGCGACAGCAGTTCTTC.

This clonotype was picked up many times. This chain connects TRBV20-1 to TRBJ1-5, with no clear D. CDR1 is DFQATT, CDR2 SNEGSKA, per germline (reference sequence). Trimming stripped 5 bases from V and 8 bases from J, with 10 bases between. CDR3 length: 11 amino acids. The CDR3 nucleotides read TGCAGTGCTGAGGGTAAAGAGCCCCAGCATTTT. Its protein product is CSAEGKEPQHF.

This clonotype came up many times. The chain is built from TRBV5-8 and TRBJ2-5, with 10 bases matching TRBD2. The V segment lost 1 base and the J segment 4 bases; nucleotides outside the gene matches: 4. There are 15 residues in the CDR3. Germline assignment: CDR1 SGHTS and CDR2 YDEGEE. The CDR3 is CASSLQREGVETQYF. In DNA, the CDR3 is TGTGCCAGCAGCTTGCAGCGGGAGGGAGTAGAGACCCAGTACTTC.

This clonotype was picked up many times. This chain joins TRBV5-1 and TRBJ1-1; D is possibly TRBD1 (6 bases). With 4 bases removed from V and 2 bases from J, the gap between germline ends came to 15 bases. The length of the CDR3 is 15 residues. Germline V gives CDR1 SGHRS, CDR2 YFSETQ. This CDR3 is CASSLYRVFNTEAFF. Here the CDR3 DNA reads TGCGCCAGCAGCCTTTACAGGGTATTCAACACTGAAGCTTTCTTT.

There are many counts of this clonotype. The rearrangement uses TRBV5-1 and TRBJ1-4; D is ambiguous. CDR3 length: 14 amino acids. The germline CDR1 and CDR2 sequences are SGHRS and YFSETQ. Trimming pared 5 bases from V and 8 bases from J, leaving 16 bases between. Here the CDR3 reads CASSSGPNGEKLFF. DNA for the CDR3: TGCGCCAGCAGTTCCGGGCCGAATGGCGAAAAACTGTTTTTT.

This clonotype was seen more than once but under ten times. The chain recombines TRBV28 with TRBJ2-3, with D maybe TRBD2 (5 bases). This CDR3 is 16 amino acids long. Trimming pared 4 bases from V and 0 bases from J, leaving 14 bases between. Germline values: CDR1 MDHEN, CDR2 SYDVKM. The CDR3 is CASSSFSGSSTDTQYF. The CDR3 DNA reads as TGTGCCAGCAGTTCCTTCAGCGGCTCGAGCACAGATACGCAGTATTTT.

This clonotype showed up many times. The chain joins TRBV6-5 to TRBJ2-1, with D possibly being TRBD2 (6 bases). Germline CDR1 reads MNHEY; CDR2 reads SVGAGI. The CDR3 sequence is 16 residues long. V was pared by 0 bases and J by 5 bases, with 14 bases between. The CDR3 nucleotides are TGTGCCAGCAGTTACTCTAAGGGGCTAGCGAACAATGAGCAGTTCTTC. Its translation is CASSYSKGLANNEQFF.

This clonotype has a count of ten or more. The rearrangement uses TRBV12-3 or TRBV12-4 and TRBJ1-2, with D possibly matching TRBD1 (6 bases). Trimming took off 5 bases at V and 4 bases at J, with 17 bases between the two ends. The CDR3 is 15 residues long. The CDR3 DNA sequence: TGTGCCAGCAGTCCCCCAAGACAGGAGATCTATGGCTACACCTTC. Translated: CASSPPRQEIYGYTF.

This clonotype was detected ten times or more. This chain connects TRBV7-9 to TRBJ2-2; 10 nucleotides match TRBD2. The CDR3 runs to 15 residues. V was clipped by 1 base and J by 4 bases; unmatched bases: 0. Germline CDR1 is SEHNR and CDR2 is FQNEAQ (reference sequence). The CDR3 sequence: CASSLVAGGTGELFF. The CDR3 DNA is TGTGCCAGCAGCTTAGTAGCGGGAGGCACCGGGGAGCTGTTTTTT.

This clonotype was recorded many times. The chain carries TRBV28 and TRBJ2-7, with a tentative D call TRBD2 (5 bases). CDR3 length equals 16 residues. From germline, CDR1 is MDHEN and CDR2 SYDVKM. V gave up 8 bases and J gave up 0 bases, with 20 bases separating them. Here the CDR3 reads CASFTGGSGLSYEQYF. In DNA, the CDR3 is TGTGCCAGCTTCACTGGAGGAAGCGGCCTCTCCTACGAGCAGTACTTC.

This clonotype was found many times. The chain uses TRBV5-1 and TRBJ1-2, with a weak D call TRBD1 (5 bases). Trimming removed 4 bases at V and 2 bases at J, with 12 bases between. The CDR3 is made up of 14 amino acids. Per the germline V gene, CDR1 is SGHRS and CDR2 is YFSETQ. The CDR3 DNA is TGCGCCAGCAGCGAGGGGACGGCAAACTATGGCTACACCTTC. Residues: CASSEGTANYGYTF.

In its sample, this clonotype was seen many times. The chain links TRBV28 to TRBJ2-3; tentatively, D is TRBD1 or TRBD2 (6 bases each). The V gene's germline CDR1 is MDHEN and CDR2 SYDVKM. The ends were cut back, 6 bases at V and 10 bases at J, with 14 bases in the middle. The CDR3 has 12 residues. The CDR3 DNA sequence: TGTGCCAGCAGCCAAGGGGGGTTTGCGCAGTATTTT. Amino acid sequence: CASSQGGFAQYF.

The sample holds many counts of this clonotype. V usage is TRBV4-2 and J usage is TRBJ1-4, with D unclear. V was shortened by 3 bases and J by 7 bases, with 15 bases between the two germline ends. The CDR3 is 15 amino acids. Germline CDR1 is LGHNA and CDR2 is YNFKEQ. This chain's CDR3 is CASSQSTAIGEKLFF. As DNA, the CDR3 is TGTGCCAGCAGCCAGTCGACGGCTATAGGTGAAAAACTGTTTTTT.

At least ten counts were recorded for this clonotype. For the CDR3, the DNA is TGTGCCAGCAGCTTAGATTCTAGCACCTTGTACCAAGAGACCCAGTACTTC. Translating it yields CASSLDSSTLYQETQYF. The genes are TRBV7-6 and TRBJ2-5, with D possibly TRBD2 on 5 matching bases. V lost 1 base and J lost 0, with 15 bases in between. The CDR3 has 17 amino acids. Germline loops: CDR1 SGHVS, CDR2 FNYEAQ.

This clonotype was recorded a few times. J is TRBJ1-5 and V is TRBV11-2, with D hard to call. Trimming stripped 0 bases from V and 7 bases from J, with 7 bases between. CDR3 length: 13 residues. Germline CDR1 and CDR2: SGHAT and FQNNGV. For the CDR3, the DNA is TGTGCCAGCAGCTTAGAGTTGCGGCAGCCCCAGCATTTT. This encodes CASSLELRQPQHF.

The sample holds many counts of this clonotype. The V and J genes are TRBV4-3 and TRBJ2-3; D is ambiguous. Trimming took 1 base from V and 3 from J, leaving 5 bases between them. Germline CDR1 and CDR2: LGHNA and YSLEER. The CDR3 has 13 amino acids. CDR3 in amino acids: CASSQVRTDTQYF. Written as DNA, the CDR3 is TGCGCCAGCAGCCAAGTACGAACAGATACGCAGTATTTT.